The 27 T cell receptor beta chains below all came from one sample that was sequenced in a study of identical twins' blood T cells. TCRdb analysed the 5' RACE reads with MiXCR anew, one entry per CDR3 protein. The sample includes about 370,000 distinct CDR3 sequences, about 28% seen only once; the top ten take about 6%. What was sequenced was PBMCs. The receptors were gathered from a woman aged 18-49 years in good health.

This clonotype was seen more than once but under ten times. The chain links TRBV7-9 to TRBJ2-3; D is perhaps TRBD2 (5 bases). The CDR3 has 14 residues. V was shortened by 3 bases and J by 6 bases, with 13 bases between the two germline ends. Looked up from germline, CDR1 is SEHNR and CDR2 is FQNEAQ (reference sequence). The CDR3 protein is CASSLSGPGDTQYF. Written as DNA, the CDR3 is TGTGCCAGCAGCTTGAGCGGCCCCGGGGATACGCAGTATTTT.

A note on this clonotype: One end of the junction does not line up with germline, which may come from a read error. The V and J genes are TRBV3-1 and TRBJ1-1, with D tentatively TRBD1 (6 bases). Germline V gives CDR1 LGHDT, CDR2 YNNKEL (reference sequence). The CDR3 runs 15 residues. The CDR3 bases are TGTGCCAGCAGCCAAGCGGGTAGGGGGGACACTGAAGCTCTCTTT. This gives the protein CASSQAGRGDTEALF.

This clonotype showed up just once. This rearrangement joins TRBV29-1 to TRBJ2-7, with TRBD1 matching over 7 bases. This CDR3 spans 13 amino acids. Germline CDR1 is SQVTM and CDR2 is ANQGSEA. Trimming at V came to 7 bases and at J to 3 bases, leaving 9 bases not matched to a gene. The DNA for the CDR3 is TGCAGCGCTGTCGACAGGGCAGACTACGAGCAGTACTTC. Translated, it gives CSAVDRADYEQYF.

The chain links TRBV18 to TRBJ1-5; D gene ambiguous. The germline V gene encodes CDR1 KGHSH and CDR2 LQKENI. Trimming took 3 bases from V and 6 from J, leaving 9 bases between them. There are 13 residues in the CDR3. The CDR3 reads CASSPDQLQPQHF. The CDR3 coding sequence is TGTGCCAGCTCACCCGACCAACTTCAGCCCCAGCATTTT.

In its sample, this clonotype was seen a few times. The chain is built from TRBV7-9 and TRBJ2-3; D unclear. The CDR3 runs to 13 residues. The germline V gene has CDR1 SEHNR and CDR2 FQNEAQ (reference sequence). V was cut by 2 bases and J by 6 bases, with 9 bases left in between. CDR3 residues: CASSLRSPDTQYF. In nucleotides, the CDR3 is TGTGCCAGCAGCTTAAGGTCCCCCGATACGCAGTATTTT.

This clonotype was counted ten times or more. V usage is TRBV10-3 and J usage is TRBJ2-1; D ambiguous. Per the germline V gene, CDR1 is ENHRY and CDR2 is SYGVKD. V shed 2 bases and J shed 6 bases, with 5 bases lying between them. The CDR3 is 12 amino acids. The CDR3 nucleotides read TGTGCCATCAGTGAGAATAGCAATGAGCAGTTCTTC. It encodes CAISENSNEQFF.

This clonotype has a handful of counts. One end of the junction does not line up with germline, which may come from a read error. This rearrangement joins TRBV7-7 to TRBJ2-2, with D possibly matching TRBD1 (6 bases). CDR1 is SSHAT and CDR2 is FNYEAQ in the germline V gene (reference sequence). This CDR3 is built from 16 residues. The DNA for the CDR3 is TGTGCTAGCAGCTTATTACAGGGTGCGGGCACCGGGGAGCTGTTTTTT. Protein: CASSLLQGAGTGELFF.

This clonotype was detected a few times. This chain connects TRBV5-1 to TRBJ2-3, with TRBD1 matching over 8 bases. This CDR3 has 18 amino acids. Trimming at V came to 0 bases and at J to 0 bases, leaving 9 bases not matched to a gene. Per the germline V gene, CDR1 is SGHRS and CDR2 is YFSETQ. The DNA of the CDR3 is TGCGCCAGCAGCTTGGGACAGGGGCCTGTCCCCAGCACAGATACGCAGTATTTT. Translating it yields CASSLGQGPVPSTDTQYF.

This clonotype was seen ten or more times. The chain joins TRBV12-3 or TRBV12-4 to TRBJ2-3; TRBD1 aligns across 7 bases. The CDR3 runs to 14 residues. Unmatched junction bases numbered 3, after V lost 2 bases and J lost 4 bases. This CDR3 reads CASSLIGGADTQYF. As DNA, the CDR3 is TGTGCCAGCAGTTTAATAGGGGGCGCAGATACGCAGTATTTT.

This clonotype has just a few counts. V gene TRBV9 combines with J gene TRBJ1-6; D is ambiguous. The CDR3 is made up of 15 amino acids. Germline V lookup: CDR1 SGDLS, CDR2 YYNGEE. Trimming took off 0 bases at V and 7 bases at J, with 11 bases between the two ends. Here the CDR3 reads CASSVVGDWNSPLHF. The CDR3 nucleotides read TGTGCCAGCAGCGTAGTCGGAGATTGGAATTCACCCCTCCACTTT.

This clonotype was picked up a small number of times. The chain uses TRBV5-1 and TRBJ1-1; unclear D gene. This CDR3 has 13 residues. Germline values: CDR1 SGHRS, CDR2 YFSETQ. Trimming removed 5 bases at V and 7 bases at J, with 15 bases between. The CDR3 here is CASSIGFPGEAFF. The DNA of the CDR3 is TGCGCCAGCAGTATCGGATTCCCGGGTGAAGCTTTCTTT.

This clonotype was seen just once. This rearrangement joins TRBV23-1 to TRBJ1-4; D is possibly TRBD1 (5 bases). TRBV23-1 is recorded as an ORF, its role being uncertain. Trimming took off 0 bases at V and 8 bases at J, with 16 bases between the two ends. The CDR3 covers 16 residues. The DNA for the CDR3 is TGCGCCAGCAGTCAATCGAGCAGGGAAAGGAACGAAAAACTGTTTTTT. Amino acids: CASSQSSRERNEKLFF.

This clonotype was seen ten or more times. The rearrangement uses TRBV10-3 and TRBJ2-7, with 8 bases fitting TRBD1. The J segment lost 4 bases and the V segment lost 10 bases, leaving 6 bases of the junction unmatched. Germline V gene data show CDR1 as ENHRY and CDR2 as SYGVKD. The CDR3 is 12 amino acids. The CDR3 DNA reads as TGTGCCACCGGGACAGGAGATTACGAGCAGTACTTC. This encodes CATGTGDYEQYF.

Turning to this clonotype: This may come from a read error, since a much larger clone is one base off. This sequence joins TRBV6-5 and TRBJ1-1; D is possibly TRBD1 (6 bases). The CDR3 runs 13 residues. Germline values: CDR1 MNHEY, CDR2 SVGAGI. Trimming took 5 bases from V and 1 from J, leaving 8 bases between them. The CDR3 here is CASSNRANTEAFF. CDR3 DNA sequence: TGTGCCAGCAGTAACAGGGCGAACACTGAAGCTTTCTTT.

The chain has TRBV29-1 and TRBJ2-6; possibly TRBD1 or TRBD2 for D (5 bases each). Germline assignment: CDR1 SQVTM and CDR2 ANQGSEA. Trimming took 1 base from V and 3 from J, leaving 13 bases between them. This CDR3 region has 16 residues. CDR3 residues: CSVEGDGSDGANVLTF. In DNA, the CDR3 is TGCAGCGTTGAAGGGGACGGATCCGATGGGGCCAACGTCCTGACTTTC.

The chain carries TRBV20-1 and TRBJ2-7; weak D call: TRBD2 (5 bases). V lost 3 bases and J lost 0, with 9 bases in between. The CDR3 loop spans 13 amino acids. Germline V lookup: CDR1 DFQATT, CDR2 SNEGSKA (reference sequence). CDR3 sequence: CSASGVSSYEQYF. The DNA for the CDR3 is TGCAGTGCTAGCGGGGTGAGCTCCTACGAGCAGTACTTC.

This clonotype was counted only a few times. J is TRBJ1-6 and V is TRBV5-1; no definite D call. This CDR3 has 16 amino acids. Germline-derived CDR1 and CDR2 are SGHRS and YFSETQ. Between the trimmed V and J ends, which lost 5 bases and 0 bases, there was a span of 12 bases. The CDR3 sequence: CASRSGESSYNSPLHF. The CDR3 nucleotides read TGCGCCAGCAGGAGTGGGGAGAGCTCCTATAATTCACCCCTCCACTTT.

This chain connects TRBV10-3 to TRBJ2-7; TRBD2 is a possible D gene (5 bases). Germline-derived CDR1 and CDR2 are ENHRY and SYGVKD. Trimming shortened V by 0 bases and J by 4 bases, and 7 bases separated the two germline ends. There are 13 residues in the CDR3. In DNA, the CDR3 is TGTGCCATCAGTGAGTCCGGCGGGTACGAGCAGTACTTC. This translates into CAISESGGYEQYF.

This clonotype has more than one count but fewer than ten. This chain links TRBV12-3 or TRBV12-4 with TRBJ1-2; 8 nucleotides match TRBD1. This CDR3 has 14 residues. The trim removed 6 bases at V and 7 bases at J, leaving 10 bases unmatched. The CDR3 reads CASRPDRGVSGYTF. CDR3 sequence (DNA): TGTGCCAGCAGACCCGACAGGGGAGTGAGTGGCTACACCTTC.

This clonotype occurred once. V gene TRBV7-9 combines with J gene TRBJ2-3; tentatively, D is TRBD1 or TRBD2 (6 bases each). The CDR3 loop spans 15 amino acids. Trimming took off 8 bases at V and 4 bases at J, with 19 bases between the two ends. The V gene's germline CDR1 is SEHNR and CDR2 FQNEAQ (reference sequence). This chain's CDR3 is CASPGANSFADTQYF. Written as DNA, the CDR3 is TGTGCCAGCCCGGGGGCCAATTCGTTTGCAGATACGCAGTATTTT.

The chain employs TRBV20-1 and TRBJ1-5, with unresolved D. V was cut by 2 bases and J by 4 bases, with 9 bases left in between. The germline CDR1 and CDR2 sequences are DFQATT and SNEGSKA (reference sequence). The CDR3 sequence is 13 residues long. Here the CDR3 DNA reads TGCAGTGCTAGATCCCTAGAGAATCAGCCCCAGCATTTT. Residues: CSARSLENQPQHF.

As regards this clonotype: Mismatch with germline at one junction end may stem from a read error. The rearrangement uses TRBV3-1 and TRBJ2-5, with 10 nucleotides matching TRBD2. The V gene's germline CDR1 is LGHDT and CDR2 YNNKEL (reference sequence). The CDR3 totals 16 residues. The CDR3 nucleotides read TGTACCAGCAGCCAAACCCTAGCGGGAGTTCGGAAGACCCAGTACTTC. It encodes CTSSQTLAGVRKTQYF.

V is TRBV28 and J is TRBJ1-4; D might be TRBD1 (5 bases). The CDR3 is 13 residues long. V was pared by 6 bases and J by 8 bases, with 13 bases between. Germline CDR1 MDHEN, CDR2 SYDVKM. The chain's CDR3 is CASSPRGSEKLFF. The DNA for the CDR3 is TGTGCCAGCAGCCCCCGGGGCTCGGAAAAACTGTTTTTT.

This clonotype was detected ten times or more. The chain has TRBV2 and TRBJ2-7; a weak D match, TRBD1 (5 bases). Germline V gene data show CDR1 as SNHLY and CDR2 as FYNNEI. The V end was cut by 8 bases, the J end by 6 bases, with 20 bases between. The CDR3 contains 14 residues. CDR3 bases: TGTGCCAGCCAACAGCACATCCAGGGTTTCGAGCAGTACTTC. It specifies CASQQHIQGFEQYF.

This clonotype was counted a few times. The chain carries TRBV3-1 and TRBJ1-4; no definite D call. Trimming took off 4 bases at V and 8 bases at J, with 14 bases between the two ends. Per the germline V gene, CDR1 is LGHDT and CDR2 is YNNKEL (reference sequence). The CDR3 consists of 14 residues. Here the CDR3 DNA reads TGTGCCAGCAGCCCAACGTCCTTAAGGGAAAAACTGTTTTTT. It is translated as CASSPTSLREKLFF.

This CDR3 is CSVEVLRGAYEQYF. CDR3 DNA sequence: TGCAGCGTTGAAGTACTGCGGGGGGCCTACGAGCAGTACTTC. The chain carries TRBV29-1 and TRBJ2-7, with TRBD2 matching 8 bases. Germline CDR1 SQVTM, CDR2 ANQGSEA. Trimming at V came to 1 base and at J to 2 bases, leaving 4 bases not matched to a gene. This CDR3 is 14 amino acids long.

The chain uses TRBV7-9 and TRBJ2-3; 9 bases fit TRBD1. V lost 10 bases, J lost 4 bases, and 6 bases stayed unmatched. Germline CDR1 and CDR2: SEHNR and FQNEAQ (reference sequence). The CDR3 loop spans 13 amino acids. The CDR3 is CATGTGIADTQYF. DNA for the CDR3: TGTGCCACTGGGACAGGGATCGCAGATACGCAGTATTTT.